This T cell receptor (beta chain) derives from a study of blood T cell repertoires in COVID-19. In the authors' methods: Nucleated cell counts were estimated from reference gene primer amplification. The table came from immunoSEQ multiplex PCR; TCRdb's copy has only in-frame clones and leaves some out. The V and J calls and clone size are taken from that table; D and trimming were inferred from the DNA. In the table there are more than 35,000 clones, approximately 90% of which are singletons. The TCR originated in a man aged 70-80 years with active COVID-19. Sequenced input: peripheral blood.

The CDR3 is CATRGGGVYEQYF. The CDR3 DNA sequence: TGTGCCACCCGTGGCGGGGGGGTTTACGAGCAGTACTTC. The chain carries TRBV27 and TRBJ2-7; 9 nucleotides match TRBD2. There are 13 residues in the CDR3. The germline V gene encodes CDR1 MNHEY and CDR2 SMNVEV (reference sequence). V dropped 10 bases and J dropped 4; count of bases not matched to a gene: 8.